These 16 T cell receptor beta chains came from one sample sequenced in a study of neoadjuvant anti-PD-1 for oral cavity cancer. TCRdb keeps only in-frame clones here, not all; method: immunoSEQ multiplex PCR. Of 15,000 or so clones in the sample, around 62% were seen once. The sample consisted of PBMCs, taken before nivolumab (anti-PD-1) treatment. These receptors came from a person between 35 and 79 years old with oral cavity squamous cell carcinoma.

The chain employs TRBV5-1 and TRBJ2-1, with TRBD2 matching 7 bases. CDR1 SGHRS and CDR2 YFSETQ come from the germline V gene. This CDR3 has 15 residues. With 5 bases clipped from V and 5 bases from J, the junction kept 10 bases outside the gene matches. CDR3: CASRTNSGPNNEQFF. Written as DNA, the CDR3 is TGCGCCAGCAGGACGAATAGCGGGCCAAACAATGAGCAGTTCTTC. Full variable domain (missing parts from reference TRBV5-1 and TRBJ2-1): KAGVTQTPRYLIKTRGQQVTLSCSPISGHRSVSWYQQTPGQGLQFLFEYFSETQRNKGNFPGRFSGRQFSNSRSEMNVSTLELGDSALYLCASRTNSGPNNEQFFGPGTRLTVL.

The sample holds a few counts of this clone. This chain uses TRBV29-1 with TRBJ1-1, with TRBD1 as a possible D gene (5 bases). This CDR3 is 12 amino acids long. V gave up 5 bases and J gave up 1 base, with 8 bases separating them. CDR1 SQVTM and CDR2 ANQGSEA come from the germline V gene. CDR3 bases: TGCAGCGTTCGGGACGGGAACACTGAAGCTTTCTTT. This encodes CSVRDGNTEAFF.

The gene calls are TRBV29-1 and TRBJ1-4, with D perhaps TRBD1 (5 bases). The CDR3 runs 16 residues. V lost 3 bases to trimming and J lost 8 bases, with 22 bases between them. CDR1 is SQVTM and CDR2 is ANQGSEA in the germline V gene. The CDR3 spells CSVDPRLPGRKEKLFF. The CDR3 DNA is TGCAGCGTTGACCCAAGACTCCCAGGGCGCAAAGAAAAACTGTTTTTT.

The chain has TRBV30 and TRBJ1-1; the D is unclear. The CDR3 loop spans 10 amino acids. From germline, CDR1 is GTSNPN and CDR2 SVGIG (reference sequence). Trimming removed 5 bases at V and 10 bases at J, with 11 bases between. The CDR3 nucleotides are TGTGCCTGGGAAGTTCGAAGAGCTTTCTTT. Encoded protein: CAWEVRRAFF.

This clone was observed a few times. The J gene is TRBJ2-3, the V gene TRBV7-9; D unresolved. Trimming stripped 4 bases from V and 4 bases from J, with 9 bases between. The germline gives CDR1 SEHNR, CDR2 FQNEAQ (reference sequence). The CDR3 consists of 13 residues. The CDR3 region is CASSSDGPDTQYF. The DNA of the CDR3 is TGTGCCAGCAGCTCCGACGGGCCAGATACGCAGTATTTT.

The genes are TRBV7-9 and TRBJ1-1, with a tentative D call TRBD1 (5 bases). CDR1 SEHNR and CDR2 FQNEAQ come from the germline V gene (reference sequence). The V end was cut by 5 bases, the J end by 4 bases, with 17 bases between. The CDR3 consists of 15 residues. The CDR3 sequence is CASSAINTGGTEAFF. CDR3 DNA: TGTGCCAGCAGCGCAATTAATACGGGGGGCACTGAAGCTTTCTTT.

The V call is TRBV5-6, the J call TRBJ2-4, with D perhaps TRBD2 (6 bases). The CDR3 spans 17 residues. Germline lookup yields CDR1 SGHDT and CDR2 YYEEEE. The V and J ends lost 1 base and 4 bases respectively, with 18 bases between them. CDR3 bases: TGTGCCAGCAGCTTGACGAGACTAGTGGCCTTAAAAAACATTCAGTACTTC. The encoded protein is CASSLTRLVALKNIQYF.

The rearrangement uses TRBV29-1 and TRBJ1-2; D gene uncertain. This CDR3 is 13 amino acids long. From germline, CDR1 is SQVTM and CDR2 ANQGSEA. V was cut by 5 bases and J by 5 bases, with 15 bases left in between. This chain's CDR3 is CSVSVGLGYGYTF. DNA of the CDR3: TGCAGCGTTTCGGTGGGATTGGGATATGGCTACACCTTC. Drawing the rest from reference TRBV29-1 and TRBJ1-2, the complete variable domain is SAVISQKPSRDICQRGTSLTIQCQVDSQVTMMFWYRQQPGQSLTLIATANQGSEATYESGFVIDKFPISRPNLTFSTLTVSNMSPEDSSIYLCSVSVGLGYGYTFGSGTRLTVV.

The J gene is TRBJ2-7, the V gene TRBV5-1; weak D call: TRBD1 (6 bases). The CDR3 consists of 13 residues. V was cut by 4 bases and J by 4 bases, with 12 bases left in between. The germline V gene has CDR1 SGHRS and CDR2 YFSETQ. CDR3 sequence (DNA): TGCGCCAGCAGCCTAAAACAGGGTTACGAGCAGTACTTC. It translates to CASSLKQGYEQYF.

V usage is TRBV27 and J usage is TRBJ1-2; D might be TRBD1 (5 bases). The V end lost 2 bases, the J end lost 4 bases, and 14 bases lay between the germline ends. Germline V CDR1 and CDR2: MNHEY, SMNVEV (reference sequence). This CDR3 has 15 residues. CDR3 nucleotide sequence: TGTGCCAGCAGTTTACGGGCGGGGGTCGGCTATGGCTACACCTTC. It codes for CASSLRAGVGYGYTF.

This clone came up once. The chain carries TRBV6-4 and TRBJ1-2; D remains unclear. CDR3 length: 11 residues. V was trimmed by 0 bases and J by 8 bases, leaving 4 bases between them. Germline values: CDR1 MRHNA, CDR2 SNTAGT. CDR3 nucleotides: TGTGCCAGCAGTGACTCTAGGGGCTACACCTTC. This encodes CASSDSRGYTF.

This chain joins TRBV15 and TRBJ1-1; D gene ambiguous. The CDR3 has 13 residues. Germline CDR1 and CDR2: LNHNV and YYDKDF (reference sequence). V was cut by 1 base and J by 1 base, with 4 bases left in between. The CDR3 reads CATSRVPNTEAFF. CDR3 DNA: TGTGCCACCAGCAGAGTTCCGAACACTGAAGCTTTCTTT.

This clone was recorded a few times. The chain couples TRBV5-1 to TRBJ1-1; D remains ambiguous. Trimming stripped 0 bases from V and 4 bases from J, with 7 bases between. The germline CDR1 and CDR2 sequences are SGHRS and YFSETQ. The CDR3 is made up of 13 amino acids. This CDR3 is CASSLGTVTEAFF. Here the CDR3 DNA reads TGCGCCAGCAGCTTGGGTACGGTCACTGAAGCTTTCTTT.

This clone showed up just a few times. This chain joins TRBV28 and TRBJ1-1, with 7 bases matching TRBD1. V shed 7 bases and J 1 base; nucleotides not matched to a gene: 9. Germline loops: CDR1 MDHEN, CDR2 SYDVKM. The CDR3 covers 15 residues. CDR3 in amino acids: CASNLWGQSNTEAFF. CDR3 DNA sequence: TGTGCCAGCAATCTCTGGGGACAGTCGAACACTGAAGCTTTCTTT.

The chain has TRBV30 and TRBJ1-6; maybe TRBD1 (6 bases). Germline CDR1 reads GTSNPN; CDR2 reads SVGIG (reference sequence). The CDR3 is made up of 15 amino acids. V lost 2 bases and J lost 3, with 11 bases in between. The CDR3 here is CAWSRTGIYNSPLHF. The CDR3 region has the DNA TGTGCCTGGAGTAGAACAGGGATCTATAATTCACCCCTCCACTTT.

This clone has only a few counts. The chain combines TRBV6-6 with TRBJ1-2; tentative D call: TRBD1 (5 bases). Germline assignment: CDR1 MNHNY and CDR2 SVGAGI (reference sequence). Trimming stripped 8 bases from V and 4 bases from J, with 11 bases between. This CDR3 spans 12 amino acids. CDR3 in DNA: TGTGCCAGCCAACAAGGGACCTATGGCTACACCTTC. Its protein product is CASQQGTYGYTF.